This T cell receptor (beta chain) is from a study of CXCR3-negative and CXCR3-positive naive CD8 T cells. The germline V gene encodes CDR1 LNHDA and CDR2 SQIVND (reference sequence). This CDR3 is 16 amino acids long. Carrying UMI labels, the TRB cDNA libraries were prepared through 5' RACE. Reprocessing the 5' RACE reads, TCRdb reports a single entry for every CDR3 protein and omits DNA. This sample contains around 150,000 distinct CDR3 sequences. Study conclusions and caveats: Higher TRB CDR3 hydrophobicity marked CXCR3-positive naive cells relative to CXCR3-negative naive cells.

Naive CD8+ T cells showed CD45RO-CCR7+CD27+CD95-. Concerning this clonotype itself: Its specificity is unknown.

This sequence joins TRBV19 and TRBJ2-1; TCRdb designates TRBD1, a call that cannot be tested without DNA. Sequenced input: naive CXCR3+ CD8+ T cells from blood. Subset defined: CD45RO-CCR7+CD27+CD95- naive CD8+ T cells expressing CXCR3 (TNR3+). This TCR was recovered from a human donor in good health. Some clones in this sample may be carry-over from other donors' samples. CDR3 residues: CASSIDQGTVYNEQFF.